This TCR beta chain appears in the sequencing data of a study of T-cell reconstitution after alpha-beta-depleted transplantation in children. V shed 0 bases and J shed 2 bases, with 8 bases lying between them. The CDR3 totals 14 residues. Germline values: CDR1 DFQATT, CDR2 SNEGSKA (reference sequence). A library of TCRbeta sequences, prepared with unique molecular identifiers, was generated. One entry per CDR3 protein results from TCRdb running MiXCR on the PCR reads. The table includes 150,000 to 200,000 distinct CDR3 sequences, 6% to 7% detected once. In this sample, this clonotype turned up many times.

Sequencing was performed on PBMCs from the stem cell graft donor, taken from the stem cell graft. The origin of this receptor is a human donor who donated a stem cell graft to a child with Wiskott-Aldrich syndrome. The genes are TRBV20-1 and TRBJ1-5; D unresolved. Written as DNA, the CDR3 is TGCAGTGCTAGAGACGGGTTGGGCAATCAGCCCCAGCATTTT. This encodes CSARDGLGNQPQHF.